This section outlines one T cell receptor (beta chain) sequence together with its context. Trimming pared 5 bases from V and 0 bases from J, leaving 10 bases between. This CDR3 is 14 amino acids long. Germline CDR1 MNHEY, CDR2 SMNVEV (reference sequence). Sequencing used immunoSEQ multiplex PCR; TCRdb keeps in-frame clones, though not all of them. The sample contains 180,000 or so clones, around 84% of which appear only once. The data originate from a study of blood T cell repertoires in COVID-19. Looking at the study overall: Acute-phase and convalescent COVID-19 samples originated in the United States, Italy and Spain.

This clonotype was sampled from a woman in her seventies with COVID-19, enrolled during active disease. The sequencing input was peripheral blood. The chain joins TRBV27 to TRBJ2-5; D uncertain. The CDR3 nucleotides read TGTGCCAGCAGTCCCCTCGTGTACCAAGAGACCCAGTACTTC. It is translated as CASSPLVYQETQYF.